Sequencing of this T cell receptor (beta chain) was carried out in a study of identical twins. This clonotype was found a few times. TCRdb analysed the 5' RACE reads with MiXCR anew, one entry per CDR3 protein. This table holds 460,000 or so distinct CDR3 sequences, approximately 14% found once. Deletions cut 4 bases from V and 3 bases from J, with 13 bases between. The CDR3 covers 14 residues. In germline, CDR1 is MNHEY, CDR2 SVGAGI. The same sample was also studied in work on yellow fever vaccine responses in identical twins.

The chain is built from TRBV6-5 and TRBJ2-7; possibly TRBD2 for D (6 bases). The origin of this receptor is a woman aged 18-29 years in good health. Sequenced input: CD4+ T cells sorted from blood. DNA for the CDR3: TGTGCCAGCAGTTCGACTAGATCGGTCTACGAGCAGTACTTC. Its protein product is CASSSTRSVYEQYF.